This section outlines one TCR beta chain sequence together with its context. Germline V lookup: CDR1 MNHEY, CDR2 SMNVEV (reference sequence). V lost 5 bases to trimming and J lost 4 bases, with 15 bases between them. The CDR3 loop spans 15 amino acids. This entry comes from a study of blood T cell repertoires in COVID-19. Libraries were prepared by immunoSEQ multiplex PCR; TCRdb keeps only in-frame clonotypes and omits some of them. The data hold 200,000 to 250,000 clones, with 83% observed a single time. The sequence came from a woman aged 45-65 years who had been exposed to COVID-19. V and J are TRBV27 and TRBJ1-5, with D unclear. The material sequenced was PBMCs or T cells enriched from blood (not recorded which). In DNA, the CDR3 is TGTGCCAGCAGTCCCGAGGGTGACCCAAATCAGCCCCAGCATTTT. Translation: CASSPEGDPNQPQHF.